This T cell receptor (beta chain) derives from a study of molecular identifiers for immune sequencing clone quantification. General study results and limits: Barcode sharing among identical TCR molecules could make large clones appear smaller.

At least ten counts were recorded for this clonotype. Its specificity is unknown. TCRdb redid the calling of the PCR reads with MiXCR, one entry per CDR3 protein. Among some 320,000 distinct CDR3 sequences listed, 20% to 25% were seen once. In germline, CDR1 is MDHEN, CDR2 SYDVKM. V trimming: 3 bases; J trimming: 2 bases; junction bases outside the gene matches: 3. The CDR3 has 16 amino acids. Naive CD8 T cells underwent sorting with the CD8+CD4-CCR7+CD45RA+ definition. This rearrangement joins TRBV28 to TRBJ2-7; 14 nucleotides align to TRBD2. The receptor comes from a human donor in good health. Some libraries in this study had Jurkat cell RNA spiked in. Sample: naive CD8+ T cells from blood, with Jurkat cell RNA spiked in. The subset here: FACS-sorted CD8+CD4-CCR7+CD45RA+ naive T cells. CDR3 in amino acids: CASSFRLAGGPYEQYF. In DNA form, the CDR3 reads TGTGCCAGCAGTTTTCGACTAGCGGGAGGGCCCTACGAGCAGTACTTC.